The rows below give T cell receptor beta chains drawn from one sample of a study of cytomegalovirus exposure and HLA in healthy donors. Libraries were prepared by immunoSEQ multiplex PCR; TCRdb keeps only in-frame clonotypes and omits some of them. The repertoire holds about 130,000 clones, with about 70% as singletons. Sequenced: PBMCs. These receptors were taken from a woman aged 55-70 years in good health and CMV-seropositive. Each CDR3 is given with its conserved first and last residue. Fields, in order: D gene, V gene, clone size, J gene, CDR3 DNA, CDR3 protein. A D gene is named only where the DNA matches it firmly. Rows may omit the clone size; those that give it use once, few, many or a size class.

>TRBD2|TRBV7-9|NA|TRBJ2-2
TGTGCCAGCAGCTCGAGTGGCGGGGGGGCCACCGGGGAGCTGTTTTTT
CASSSSGGGATGELFF
>TRBD1|TRBV6-1|NA|TRBJ1-2
TGTGCCAGCAGTGGGGACAGCACTTATGGCTACACCTTC
CASSGDSTYGYTF
>TRBD1|TRBV7-9|NA|TRBJ1-5
TGTGCCAGCAGCCCCGCCCAGGGGGTTAGCAATCAGCCCCAGCATTTT
CASSPAQGVSNQPQHF
>TRBD1|TRBV27|NA|TRBJ2-7
TGTGCCACCGGACAGGTTCCAACCTACGAGCAGTACTTC
CATGQVPTYEQYF
>NA|TRBV27|few|TRBJ1-3
TGTGCCAGCAGCTTGGCGGGCTCTGGAAACACCATATATTTT
CASSLAGSGNTIYF
>NA|TRBV6-5|NA|TRBJ2-7
TGTGCCAGCAGCCCTCTCGGCAGGGAACGCGAGCAGTACTTC
CASSPLGREREQYF
>TRBD1|TRBV6-5|few|TRBJ1-2
TGTGCCAGCAGTTACGGAGGGGGCCCCTCTTATGGCTACACCTTC
CASSYGGGPSYGYTF
>TRBD1|TRBV7-7|NA|TRBJ2-1
TGTGCTAGCAGCAGGGACAGGGGGGGTGTTGAGCAGTTCTTC
CASSRDRGGVEQFF
>TRBD1|TRBV19|NA|TRBJ1-2
TGTGCCAGTTCGCCAGGGGGCGGCTATGGCTACACCTTC
CASSPGGGYGYTF
>NA|TRBV25-1|NA|TRBJ1-6
TGTGCCAGCAGTGTAGAACCGAGATCACCCCTCCACTTT
CASSVEPRSPLHF
>TRBD1|TRBV6-4|NA|TRBJ1-2
TGTGCCAGCAGAGGACAGGAGGGCTACACCTTC
CASRGQEGYTF
>TRBD1|TRBV5-1|NA|TRBJ1-2
TGCGCCAGCAGCTTGGTCGGACAGGGGCTGGGGTATGGCTACACCTTC
CASSLVGQGLGYGYTF
>NA|TRBV9|NA|TRBJ2-2
TGTGCCAGCAGCGCCTCCCCCCGGGGGTTGGGCGGGGAGCTGTTTTTT
CASSASPRGLGGELFF
>NA|TRBV10-2|NA|TRBJ2-7
TGCGCCAGCACCGGAGGGTCCCAGGGTCAGTACGAGCAGTACTTC
CASTGGSQGQYEQYF
>NA|TRBV7-3|NA|TRBJ2-2
TGTGCCAGCAGCCAGGGCTGGAACACCGGGGAGCTGTTTTTT
CASSQGWNTGELFF
>TRBD1|TRBV27|NA|TRBJ2-5
TGTGCCAGCATAGGACAGGGGGGGACGTCGGAGACCCAGTACTTC
CASIGQGGTSETQYF
>TRBD1|TRBV5-1|few|TRBJ1-2
TGCGCCAGCAGCCTAAGGACAGGGGGCGTTCTCGGTGGCTACACCTTC
CASSLRTGGVLGGYTF
>NA|TRBV19|NA|TRBJ1-1
TGTGCCAGCTCCCGCGGGTCTACTGAAGCTTTCTTT
CASSRGSTEAFF
>NA|TRBV9|NA|TRBJ1-1
TGTGCCAGCAGCGTAGGGTGGGGGACAATGAACACTGAAGCTTTCTTT
CASSVGWGTMNTEAFF
>NA|TRBV18|NA|TRBJ2-7
TGTGCCAGCTCACCAAAAGGGGGAGGGTCCTACGAGCAGTACTTC
CASSPKGGGSYEQYF
>NA|TRBV18|NA|TRBJ2-5
TGTGCCAGCTCCGAACGGGAGACCCAGTACTTC
CASSERETQYF
>TRBD1|TRBV29-1|NA|TRBJ2-7
TGCAGCGTTGTGGGGACAGGGATTTCCTACGAGCAGTACTTC
CSVVGTGISYEQYF
>TRBD2|TRBV7-9|NA|TRBJ2-5
TGTGCCAGCAGCTTGCCGACTAGCGGGGGGGCCGAGGGGGAGACCCAGTACTTC
CASSLPTSGGAEGETQYF